This TCR beta chain derives from a study of cytomegalovirus exposure and HLA in healthy donors. In the PCR, 60 Vbeta and 13 Jbeta primers were used. The protocol was immunoSEQ multiplex PCR, while the TCRdb copy is restricted to in-frame clones and leaves out a portion. Of around 230,000 clones listed, 78% are singletons. Each donor was healthy, and each was a bone marrow donor. This CDR3 is built from 16 residues. CDR1 is SEHNR and CDR2 is FQNEAQ in the germline V gene (reference sequence). V shed 1 base and J shed 4 bases, with 13 bases lying between them. Turning to this clone: The antigen is not known.

Study outcomes and limitations: Some V segments could not be told apart, so they were left out, TRBV6-2 and TRBV6-3 among them. Several top significant clusters appeared, in a later analysis, to be linked to common viral pathogens.

The TCR originated in a boy aged 5-17 years in good health and CMV-seronegative. The V gene is TRBV7-9, the J gene TRBJ1-4; no clear D gene. The sample was PBMCs. CDR3 nucleotides: TGTGCCAGCAGCTTAGGGTCTCATGCAGTTAATGAAAAACTGTTTTTT. It yields the protein CASSLGSHAVNEKLFF.